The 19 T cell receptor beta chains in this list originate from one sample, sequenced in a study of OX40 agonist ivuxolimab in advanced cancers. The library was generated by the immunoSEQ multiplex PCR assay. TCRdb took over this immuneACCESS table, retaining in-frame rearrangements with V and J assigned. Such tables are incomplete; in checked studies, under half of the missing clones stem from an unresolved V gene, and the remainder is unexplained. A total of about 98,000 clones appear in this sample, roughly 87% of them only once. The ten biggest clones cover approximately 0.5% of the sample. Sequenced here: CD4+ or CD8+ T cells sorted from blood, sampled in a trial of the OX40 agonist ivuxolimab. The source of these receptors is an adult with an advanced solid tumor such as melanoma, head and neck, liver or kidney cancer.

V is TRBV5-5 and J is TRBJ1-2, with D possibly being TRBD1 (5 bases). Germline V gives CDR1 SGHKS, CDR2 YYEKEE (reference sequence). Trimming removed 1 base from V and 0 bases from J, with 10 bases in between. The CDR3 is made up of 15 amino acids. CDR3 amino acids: CASSLYPGTNYGYTF. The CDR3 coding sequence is TGTGCCAGCAGCTTGTATCCAGGGACTAACTATGGCTACACCTTC.

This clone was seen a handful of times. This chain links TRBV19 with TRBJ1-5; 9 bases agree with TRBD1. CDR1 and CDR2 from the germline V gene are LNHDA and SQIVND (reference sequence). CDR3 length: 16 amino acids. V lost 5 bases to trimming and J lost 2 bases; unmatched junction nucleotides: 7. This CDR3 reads CASSRGQGGRNQPQHF. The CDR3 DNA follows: TGTGCCAGTAGTCGGGGACAGGGAGGACGCAATCAGCCCCAGCATTTT.

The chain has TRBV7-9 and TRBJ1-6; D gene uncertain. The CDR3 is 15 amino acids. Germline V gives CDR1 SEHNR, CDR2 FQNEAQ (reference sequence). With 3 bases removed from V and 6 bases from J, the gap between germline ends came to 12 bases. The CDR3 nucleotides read TGTGCCAGCAGCTTCAACACCCTCCTTAATTCACCCCTCCACTTT. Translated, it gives CASSFNTLLNSPLHF.

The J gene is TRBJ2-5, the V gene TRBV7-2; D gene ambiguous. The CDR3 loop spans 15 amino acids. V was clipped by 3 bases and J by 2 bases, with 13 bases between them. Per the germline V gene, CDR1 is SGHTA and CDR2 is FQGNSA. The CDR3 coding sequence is TGTGCCAGCAGCTTTCAACCGGGCCTTCAAGAGACCCAGTACTTC. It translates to CASSFQPGLQETQYF. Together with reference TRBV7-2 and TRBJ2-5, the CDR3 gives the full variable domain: GAGVSQSPSNKVTEKGKDVELRCDPISGHTALYWYRQSLGQGLEFLIYFQGNSAPDKSGLPSDRFSAERTGGSVSTLTIQRTQQEDSAVYLCASSFQPGLQETQYFGPGTRLLVL.

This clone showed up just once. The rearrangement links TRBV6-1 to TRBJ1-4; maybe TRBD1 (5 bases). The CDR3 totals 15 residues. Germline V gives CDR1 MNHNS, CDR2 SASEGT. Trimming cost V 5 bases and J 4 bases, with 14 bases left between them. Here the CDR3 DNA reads TGTGCCAGCAGTCTAACGGGGGTCCTTAATGAAAAACTGTTTTTT. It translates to CASSLTGVLNEKLFF.

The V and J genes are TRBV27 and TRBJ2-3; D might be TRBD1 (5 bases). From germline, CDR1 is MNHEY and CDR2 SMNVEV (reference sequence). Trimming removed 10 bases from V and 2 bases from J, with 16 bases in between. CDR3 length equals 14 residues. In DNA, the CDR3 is TGTGCCATCAAAGACAGCCTAGTCACAGATACGCAGTATTTT. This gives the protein CAIKDSLVTDTQYF.

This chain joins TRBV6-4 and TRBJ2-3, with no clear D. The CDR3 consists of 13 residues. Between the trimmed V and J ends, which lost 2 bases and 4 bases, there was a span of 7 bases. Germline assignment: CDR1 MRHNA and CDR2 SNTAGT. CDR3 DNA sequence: TGTGCCAGCAGTGACCGGACGGCAGATACGCAGTATTTT. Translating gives CASSDRTADTQYF.

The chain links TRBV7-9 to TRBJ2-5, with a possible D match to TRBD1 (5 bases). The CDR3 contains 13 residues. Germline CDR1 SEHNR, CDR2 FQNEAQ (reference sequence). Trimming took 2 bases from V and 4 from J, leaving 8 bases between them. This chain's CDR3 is CASSLRGIETQYF. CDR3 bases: TGTGCCAGCAGCTTAAGGGGTATAGAGACCCAGTACTTC.

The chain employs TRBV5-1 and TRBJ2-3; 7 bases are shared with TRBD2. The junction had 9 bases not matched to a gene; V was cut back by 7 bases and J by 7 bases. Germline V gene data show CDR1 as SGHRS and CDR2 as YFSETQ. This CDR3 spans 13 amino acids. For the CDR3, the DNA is TGCGCCAGCGAGGGTCAGGGAGGGAATACGCAGTATTTT. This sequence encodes CASEGQGGNTQYF.

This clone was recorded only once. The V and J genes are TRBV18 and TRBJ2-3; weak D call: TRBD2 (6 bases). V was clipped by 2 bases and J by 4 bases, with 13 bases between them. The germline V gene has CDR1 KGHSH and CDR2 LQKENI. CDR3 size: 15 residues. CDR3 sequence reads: CASSPTSGGSDTQYF. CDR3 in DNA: TGTGCCAGCTCACCAACTAGTGGGGGGTCAGATACGCAGTATTTT.

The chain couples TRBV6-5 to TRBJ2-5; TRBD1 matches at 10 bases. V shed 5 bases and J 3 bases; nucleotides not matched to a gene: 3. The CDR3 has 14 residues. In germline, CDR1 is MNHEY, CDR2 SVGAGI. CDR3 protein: CASSPGTGEETQYF. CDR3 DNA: TGTGCCAGCAGTCCCGGGACAGGGGAAGAGACCCAGTACTTC.

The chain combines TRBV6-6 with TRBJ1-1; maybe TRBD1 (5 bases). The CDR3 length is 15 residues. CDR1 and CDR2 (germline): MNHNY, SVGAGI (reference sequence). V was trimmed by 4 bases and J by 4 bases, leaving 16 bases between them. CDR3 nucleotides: TGTGCCAGCAGTTCGTGGGGCCCAGGGAGCACTGAAGCTTTCTTT. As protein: CASSSWGPGSTEAFF.

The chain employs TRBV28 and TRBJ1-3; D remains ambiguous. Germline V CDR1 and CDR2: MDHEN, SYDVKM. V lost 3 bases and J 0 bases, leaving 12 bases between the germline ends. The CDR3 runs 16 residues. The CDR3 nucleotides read TGTGCCAGCAGTTTGGAAATTCTAAACTCTGGAAACACCATATATTTT. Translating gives CASSLEILNSGNTIYF.

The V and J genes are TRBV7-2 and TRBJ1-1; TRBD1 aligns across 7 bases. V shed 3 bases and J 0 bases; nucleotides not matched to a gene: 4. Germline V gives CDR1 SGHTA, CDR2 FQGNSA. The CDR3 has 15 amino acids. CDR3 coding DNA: TGTGCCAGCAGCTTGACAGGGACAATGAACACTGAAGCTTTCTTT. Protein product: CASSLTGTMNTEAFF.

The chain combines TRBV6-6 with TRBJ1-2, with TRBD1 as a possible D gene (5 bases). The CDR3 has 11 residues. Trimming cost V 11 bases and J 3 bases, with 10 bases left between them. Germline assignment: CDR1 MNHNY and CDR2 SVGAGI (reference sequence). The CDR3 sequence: CAGWGDYGYTF. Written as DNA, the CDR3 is TGTGCCGGTTGGGGGGACTATGGCTACACCTTC.

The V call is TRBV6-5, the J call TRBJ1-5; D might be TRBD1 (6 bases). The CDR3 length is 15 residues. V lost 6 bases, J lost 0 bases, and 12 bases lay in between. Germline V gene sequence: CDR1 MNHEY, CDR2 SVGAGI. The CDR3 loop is CASSHTGYSNQPQHF. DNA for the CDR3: TGTGCCAGCAGCCACACAGGGTATAGCAATCAGCCCCAGCATTTT.

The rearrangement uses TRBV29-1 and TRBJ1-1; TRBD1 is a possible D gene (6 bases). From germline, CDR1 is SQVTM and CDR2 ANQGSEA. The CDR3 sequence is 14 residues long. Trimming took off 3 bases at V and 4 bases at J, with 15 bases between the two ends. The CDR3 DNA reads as TGCAGCGTTGAGGGGGGGCGCGGGGCCACTGAAGCTTTCTTT. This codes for CSVEGGRGATEAFF.

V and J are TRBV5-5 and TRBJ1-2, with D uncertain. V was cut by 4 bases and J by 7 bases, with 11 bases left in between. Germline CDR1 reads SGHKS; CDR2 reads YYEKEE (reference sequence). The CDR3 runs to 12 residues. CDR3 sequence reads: CASSDYGFGYTF. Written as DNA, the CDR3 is TGTGCCAGCAGCGACTACGGGTTTGGCTACACCTTC. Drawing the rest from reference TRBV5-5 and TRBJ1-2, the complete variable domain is DAGVTQSPTHLIKTRGQQVTLRCSPISGHKSVSWYQQVLGQGPQFIFQYYEKEERGRGNFPDRFSARQFPNYSSELNVNALLLGDSALYLCASSDYGFGYTFGSGTRLTVV.

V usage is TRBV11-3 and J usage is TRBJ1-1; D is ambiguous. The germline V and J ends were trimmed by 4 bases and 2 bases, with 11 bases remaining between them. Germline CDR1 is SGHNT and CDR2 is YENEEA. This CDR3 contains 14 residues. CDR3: CASSSRSENTEAFF. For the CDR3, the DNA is TGTGCCAGCAGCTCAAGATCAGAAAACACTGAAGCTTTCTTT. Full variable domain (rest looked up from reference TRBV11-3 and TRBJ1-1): EAGVVQSPRYKIIEKKQPVAFWCNPISGHNTLYWYLQNLGQGPELLIRYENEEAVDDSQLPKDRFSAERLKGVDSTLKIQPAELGDSAVYLCASSSRSENTEAFFGQGTRLTVV.